This T cell receptor beta chain was sequenced in a study of cytomegalovirus exposure and HLA in healthy donors (dated 2017 in TCRdb). Study-level background: The 500 to 800 repertoires of the first cohort and the roughly 110 validation repertoires were produced on the same platform, according to a later analysis. High-throughput TCR immunosequencing, statistical association of individual TCRs with disease status, and machine learning were combined to predict cytomegalovirus infection status. A separate validation cohort of about 110 different subjects was used in addition to the roughly 640-subject first cohort. The study aimed to test whether cataloging public T cell receptors could reveal signatures of past pathogen exposure. What the research found in general, with its limitations: The classifier was reported to diagnose cytomegalovirus status with high specificity and sensitivity in both the original cohort and the validation cohort. Most TCR sequences were observed very rarely across donors, whereas some public TCRs were present in many individuals. In a later analysis, TCRs clustered in the first cohort were found to also tend to co-occur in the roughly 130 validation repertoires, with 90% to 95% of cluster scores above 0. The study gave a list of 150 to 200 TCR beta chains associated with cytomegalovirus. A few of the identified cytomegalovirus-associated TCR beta chains were confirmed in vitro to be specific for cytomegalovirus antigens. According to the authors, the approach could potentially be generalized to other disease states and immunological phenotypes. The validation cohort had no HLA typing available for a later analysis, so co-occurrence within that cohort was assessed over all 120 or so repertoires.

From the cysteine up to the phenylalanine, the CDR3 has a length of 21 residues. Solely the CDR3 DNA is kept, with 63 bases framed from the first base. As encoded in the germline V gene (reference sequence), CDR1 is GTSNPN while CDR2 is SVGIG. Between the V and J ends, shortened by 4 bases and 0 bases respectively, the junction contains 31 bases. On this clone: The clone's antigen remains unknown. Nothing much larger sits one base from this clone, and base qualities are not available.

Library preparation used the immunoSEQ multiplex PCR assay. Per the source publication's procedure: To diagnose cytomegalovirus status from the catalog of TCR beta chain sequences, a statistical classification framework was built. The source is immuneACCESS, and TCRdb retained only in-frame sequences with V and J called. Part of the clones is not carried over; for the studies checked, unresolved V genes explain less than half of this, and the remainder is unexplained. The DNA was the basis for D and trimming; V, J and clone size are from that table. Within this sample are around 220,000 clones, with 75% to 90% of them counted one time only. The top ten hold over 13% of the sample. Donors formed part of the validation cohort, which comprised 120 subjects and was distinct from the first cohort of under 800 subjects.

The sequenced material came from PBMCs. The chain couples TRBV30 to TRBJ1-5; the D gene is unclear. This TCR derives from a woman aged 25 to 39 in good health and CMV-seropositive. DNA sequence: TGTGCCTGGATCAGGTCACTTCAACGGACCTACAGATCCGATAGCAATCAGCCCCAGCATTTT. This encodes CAWIRSLQRTYRSDSNQPQHF. When the CDR3 is completed using the reference TRBV30 and TRBJ1-5 genes on either side, the full variable domain is SQTIHQWPATLVQPVGSPLSLECTVEGTSNPNLYWYRQAAGRGLQLLFYSVGIGQISSEVPQNLSASRPQDRQFILSSKKLLLSDSGFYLCAWIRSLQRTYRSDSNQPQHFGDGTRLSIL.